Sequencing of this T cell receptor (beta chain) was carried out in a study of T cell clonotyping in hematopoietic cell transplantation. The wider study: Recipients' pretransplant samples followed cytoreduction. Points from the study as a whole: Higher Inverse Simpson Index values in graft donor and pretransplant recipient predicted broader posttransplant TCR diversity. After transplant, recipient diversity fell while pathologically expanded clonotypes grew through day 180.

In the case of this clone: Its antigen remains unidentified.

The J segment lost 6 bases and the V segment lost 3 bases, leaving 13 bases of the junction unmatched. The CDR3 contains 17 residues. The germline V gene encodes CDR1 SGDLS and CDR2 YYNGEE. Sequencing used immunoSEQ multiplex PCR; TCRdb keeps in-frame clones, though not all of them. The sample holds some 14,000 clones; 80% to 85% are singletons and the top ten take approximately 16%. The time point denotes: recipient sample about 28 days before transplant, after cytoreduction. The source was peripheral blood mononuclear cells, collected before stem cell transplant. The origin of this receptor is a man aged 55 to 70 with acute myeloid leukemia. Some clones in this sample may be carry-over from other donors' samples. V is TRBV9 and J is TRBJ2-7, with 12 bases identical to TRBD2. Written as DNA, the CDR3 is TGTGCCAGCAGCGAGGCGGTTCTAGCGGGAGGGCCGGGCGAGCAGTACTTC. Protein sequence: CASSEAVLAGGPGEQYF.